This TCR beta chain was identified during a study of T cells expressing NK-cell markers. Findings of the study overall: The same clonotypes also predominated in the CD3+CD56-NKG2C+ fraction of a few donors.

TCRdb re-analyzed the 5' RACE reads; it lists each CDR3 protein once, without DNA. This table lists more than 250,000 distinct CDR3 sequences. Turning to this clonotype: Its antigen remains unidentified.

Source material: blood T cells: a sorted CD56 or NKG2C T cell subset, CD4+ or CD8+ T cells, or bulk PBMC T cells (not recorded which). The source is a man aged 18 to 29 in good health.

The CDR3 loop is CASSAFTGQGGNEQFF. V and J are TRBV4-2 and TRBJ2-1; there is no DNA to check the TCRdb D call of TRBD1. This CDR3 is 16 amino acids long. Germline V lookup: CDR1 LGHNA, CDR2 YNFKEQ.